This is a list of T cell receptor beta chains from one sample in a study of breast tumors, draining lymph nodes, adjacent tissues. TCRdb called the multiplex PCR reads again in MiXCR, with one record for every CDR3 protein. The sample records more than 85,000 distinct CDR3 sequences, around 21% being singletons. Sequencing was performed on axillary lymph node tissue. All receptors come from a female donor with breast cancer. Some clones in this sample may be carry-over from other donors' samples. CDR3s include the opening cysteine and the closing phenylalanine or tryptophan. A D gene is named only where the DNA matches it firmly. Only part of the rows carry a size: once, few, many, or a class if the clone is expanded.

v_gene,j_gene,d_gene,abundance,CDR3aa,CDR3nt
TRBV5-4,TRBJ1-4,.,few,CASSLDQATNEKLFF,TGTGCCAGCAGCTTGGACCAAGCAACTAATGAAAAACTGTTTTTT
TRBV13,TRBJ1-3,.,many,CASSLGLPELGNTIYF,TGTGCCAGCAGCTTAGGTCTCCCCGAACTCGGAAACACCATATATTTT
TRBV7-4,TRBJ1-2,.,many,CASNTAGNVGFSNYGYTF,TGTGCCAGCAACACTGCGGGGAACGTAGGGTTTTCTAACTATGGCTACACCTTC
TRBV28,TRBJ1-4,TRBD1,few,CASSPPGQPFVIF,TGTGCCAGCAGTCCTCCGGGACAGCCATTCGTAATTTTT
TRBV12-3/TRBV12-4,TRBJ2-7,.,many,CASSSDSFEQYF,TGTGCCAGCAGTTCCGACAGTTTCGAGCAGTACTTC
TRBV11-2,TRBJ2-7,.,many,CASSSSLSARNYEQYF,TGTGCCAGCAGCTCCTCACTTTCGGCGAGGAACTACGAGCAGTACTTC
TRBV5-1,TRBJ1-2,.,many,CASSPRETDRPNYGYTF,TGCGCCAGCAGCCCTAGGGAGACCGACAGGCCAAACTATGGCTACACCTTC
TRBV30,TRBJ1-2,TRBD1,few,CAWAVGQGHTNYGYTF,TGTGCCTGGGCTGTGGGACAGGGACATACTAACTATGGCTACACCTTC
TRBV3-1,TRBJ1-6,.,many,CASSQGRYNSPLHF,TGTGCCAGCAGCCAAGGAAGATATAATTCACCCCTCCACTTT
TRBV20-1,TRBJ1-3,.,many,CSARDRRAGNTIYF,TGCAGTGCTAGAGATAGACGGGCTGGAAACACCATATATTTT
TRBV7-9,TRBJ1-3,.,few,CASSLRRLPFLNGRTDTNTIYF,TGTGCCAGCAGCCTACGAAGGTTACCATTTCTTAACGGACGGACAGACACGAACACCATATATTTT
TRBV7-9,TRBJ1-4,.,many,CASSLDGAASNEKLFF,TGTGCCAGCAGCCTAGATGGGGCAGCGTCAAATGAAAAACTGTTTTTT
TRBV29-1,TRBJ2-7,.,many,CSQKKRQETSYEQYF,TGCAGCCAAAAGAAACGACAGGAAACCTCCTACGAGCAGTACTTC
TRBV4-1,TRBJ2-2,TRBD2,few,CASSQLAGETGELFF,TGCGCCAGCAGCCAACTAGCGGGAGAGACCGGGGAGCTGTTTTTT
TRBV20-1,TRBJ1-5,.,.,CSARLAGAHNQPQHF,TGCAGTGCTAGATTGGCGGGGGCCCACAATCAGCCCCAGCATTTT
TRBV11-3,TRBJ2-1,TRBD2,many,CASSFGLAGLQFF,TGTGCCAGCAGCTTTGGGCTAGCGGGGCTACAGTTCTTC
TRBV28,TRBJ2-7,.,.,CASSRHRDTRSYEQYF,TGTGCCAGCAGTCGGCACCGGGACACCCGCTCCTACGAGCAGTACTTC
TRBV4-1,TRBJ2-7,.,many,CASSQPLGGYEQYF,TGCGCCAGCAGCCAACCCCTTGGGGGCTACGAGCAGTACTTC
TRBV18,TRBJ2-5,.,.,CASSHDHVETQYF,TGTGCCAGCTCCCACGACCACGTCGAGACCCAGTACTTC
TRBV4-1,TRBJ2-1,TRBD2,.,CASSHTARLRGGEQFF,TGCGCCAGCAGCCATACAGCGAGACTCCGGGGGGGGGAGCAGTTCTTC
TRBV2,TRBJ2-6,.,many,CASIRELSGANVLTF,TGTGCCAGCATCAGGGAGCTCTCTGGGGCCAACGTCCTGACTTTC
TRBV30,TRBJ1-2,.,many,CAWTGHPHGYTF,TGTGCCTGGACCGGACACCCTCATGGCTACACCTTC
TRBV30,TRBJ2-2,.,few,CAWSRTGAGELFF,TGTGCCTGGAGTCGTACGGGGGCCGGGGAGCTGTTTTTT